These 5 T cell receptor beta chains were all obtained from the same sample, sequenced in a study of PD-L1 blockade in urothelial cancer. Only in-frame clones appear in the TCRdb table, and some are missing; sequencing was by immunoSEQ multiplex PCR. The sample shows tens of thousands of clones, about 85% of them seen only once. Sequenced here: PBMCs, sampled around atezolizumab (anti-PD-L1) treatment. These receptors were collected from a man aged 55 to 70 with urothelial cancer.

This chain uses TRBV6-1 with TRBJ1-1; 8 bases agree with TRBD1. This CDR3 is built from 15 residues. Germline V CDR1 and CDR2: MNHNS, SASEGT. V gave up 3 bases and J gave up 4 bases; unmatched junction bases: 7. Written as DNA, the CDR3 is TGTGCCAGCAGTGAGTCCGTGACAGGGGTCACTGAAGCTTTCTTT. Protein product: CASSESVTGVTEAFF.

The chain is built from TRBV5-1 and TRBJ2-5, with TRBD2 matching over 9 bases. CDR3 length: 14 amino acids. The V gene end was trimmed by 0 bases and the J gene end by 11 bases; junction bases not matched to a gene: 8. Germline CDR1 is SGHRS and CDR2 is YFSETQ. CDR3 loop: CASSLEGLATGQYF. CDR3 DNA sequence: TGCGCCAGCAGCTTGGAGGGACTAGCTACGGGACAGTACTTC.

The chain recombines TRBV6-5 with TRBJ1-4, with TRBD1 as a possible D gene (6 bases). V was cut by 5 bases and J by 0 bases, with 10 bases left in between. The germline gives CDR1 MNHEY, CDR2 SVGAGI. The CDR3 spans 15 residues. The CDR3 loop is CASSRGGPTNEKLFF. The DNA of the CDR3 is TGTGCCAGCAGTCGGGGGGGCCCAACTAATGAAAAACTGTTTTTT.

V usage is TRBV30 and J usage is TRBJ1-1; possible D gene TRBD1, 6 bases. This CDR3 contains 14 residues. CDR1 GTSNPN and CDR2 SVGIG come from the germline V gene (reference sequence). Between the trimmed V and J ends, which lost 2 bases and 1 base, there was a span of 11 bases. DNA of the CDR3: TGTGCCTGGAGTCCAGGGGTAAGGAACACTGAAGCTTTCTTT. The encoded protein is CAWSPGVRNTEAFF.

The V call is TRBV4-3, the J call TRBJ1-6; 8 bases fit TRBD1. The CDR3 has 16 amino acids. V lost 4 bases and J lost 3; bases outside the gene matches: 5. Germline CDR1 LGHNA, CDR2 YSLEER. In DNA, the CDR3 is TGCGCCAGCAGCCCCACTGGACAGGGCTATAATTCACCCCTCCACTTT. It encodes CASSPTGQGYNSPLHF.